This is a list of T cell receptor beta chains from one sample in a study of blood T cell repertoires in COVID-19. This table comes from immunoSEQ multiplex PCR, and its TCRdb copy is limited to in-frame clones, with some not included. The sample lists 90,000 to 110,000 clones; roughly four fifths were seen once. Sequencing input: peripheral blood. The source is a woman aged 70 to 79 with acute or convalescent COVID-19. The CDR3 runs from the conserved cysteine through the conserved F or W. The D gene is left open where the match is weak. Where a row states a size, it is once, few, many or the class of an expanded clone; other rows omit it.

clone_size d_call j_call v_call cdr3_aa cdr3_nt
NA NA TRBJ2-5 TRBV19 CASSIRDSPQETQYF TGTGCCAGTAGTATTCGCGATAGCCCGCAAGAGACCCAGTACTTC
few NA TRBJ1-3 TRBV28 CASTTPGFSGNTIYF TGTGCCAGCACCACTCCCGGGTTTTCAGGAAACACCATATATTTT
NA NA TRBJ2-2 TRBV19 CASTANLGTGNTGELFF TGTGCCAGTACCGCCAACCTGGGAACAGGGAACACCGGGGAGCTGTTTTTT
NA NA TRBJ1-4 TRBV6-5 CASRNTREKLFF TGTGCCAGCAGAAATACCCGGGAAAAACTGTTTTTT
NA NA TRBJ2-7 TRBV29-1 CSATDGTYEQYF TGCAGCGCTACTGACGGGACCTACGAGCAGTACTTC
NA NA TRBJ2-1 TRBV10-1 CASGPTRNNEQFF TGCGCCAGCGGCCCCACTAGGAACAATGAGCAGTTCTTC
NA NA TRBJ2-1 TRBV2 CASSLSSYNEQFF TGTGCCAGCAGCCTTAGCTCCTACAATGAGCAGTTCTTC
NA NA TRBJ1-1 TRBV7-9 CASSPGVLTFF TGTGCCAGCAGCCCGGGGGTTCTAACTTTCTTT
NA NA TRBJ2-3 TRBV7-2 CASSFVLAGTDTQYF TGTGCCAGCAGCTTTGTGTTAGCGGGCACAGATACGCAGTATTTT
few TRBD2 TRBJ2-1 TRBV29-1 CSVEPLGAGGPNEQFF TGCAGCGTTGAGCCACTAGGAGCGGGAGGGCCCAATGAGCAGTTCTTC
NA NA TRBJ2-1 TRBV6-5 CASSFDRNNEQFF TGTGCCAGCAGTTTCGACAGGAACAATGAGCAGTTCTTC
NA NA TRBJ1-1 TRBV6-2/TRBV6-3 CASSYVRGWVTEAFF TGTGCCAGCAGTTACGTTAGGGGCTGGGTCACTGAAGCTTTCTTT
NA NA TRBJ2-3 TRBV9 CASSVAGDADTQYF TGTGCCAGCAGCGTAGCAGGGGACGCAGATACGCAGTATTTT
few NA TRBJ2-3 TRBV28 CASSTTDFSHFTDTQYF TGTGCCAGCAGTACAACGGACTTTTCGCACTTCACAGATACGCAGTATTTT
NA NA TRBJ2-7 TRBV19 CASSLPGSYEQYF TGTGCCAGTAGTCTCCCGGGGTCCTACGAGCAGTACTTC
NA NA TRBJ1-2 TRBV5-4 CASSANRVNGYTF TGTGCCAGCAGCGCAAACAGGGTAAATGGCTACACCTTC
NA NA TRBJ2-1 TRBV5-6 CASSLRDYNEQFF TGTGCCAGCAGCTTGCGCGACTACAATGAGCAGTTCTTC
NA NA TRBJ1-1 TRBV6-5 CASSYSRQQNTEAFF TGTGCCAGCAGTTACTCAAGACAGCAGAACACTGAAGCTTTCTTT
NA TRBD1 TRBJ1-4 TRBV9 CASSQGQGWEKLFF TGTGCCAGCAGCCAGGGACAGGGTTGGGAAAAACTGTTTTTT
NA NA TRBJ1-5 TRBV10-3 CAISAVNSNQPQHF TGTGCCATCAGTGCCGTAAATAGCAATCAGCCCCAGCATTTT
NA TRBD2 TRBJ2-3 TRBV5-4 CASSLGYGTSGSADTQYF TGTGCCAGCAGCTTGGGATACGGGACTAGCGGGAGTGCAGATACGCAGTATTTT
few NA TRBJ1-1 TRBV6-5 CASSYSSGLAFEAFF TGTGCCAGCAGTTACTCCTCGGGGTTAGCCTTTGAAGCTTTCTTT
once NA TRBJ2-3 TRBV7-8 CASSLGAFLTDTQYF TGTGCCAGCAGCTTAGGGGCCTTTCTCACAGATACGCAGTATTTT
NA NA TRBJ2-1 TRBV7-6 CASSQDWGEPNEQFF TGTGCCAGCAGCCAAGATTGGGGGGAACCCAATGAGCAGTTCTTC